This T cell receptor (beta chain) is drawn from a study of cytomegalovirus exposure and HLA in healthy donors. Study-level results: Diagnosis of cytomegalovirus status made by the classifier reportedly showed high specificity and sensitivity. A highly shared variant cluster was judged a likely technical artifact.

V shed 4 bases and J shed 4 bases, with 12 bases lying between them. Germline CDR1 LNHDA, CDR2 SQIVND (reference sequence). This CDR3 spans 14 amino acids. Concerning this clone: The antigen is undetermined.

The PCR contained 60 Vbeta and 13 Jbeta primers. This table comes from immunoSEQ multiplex PCR, and its TCRdb copy is limited to in-frame clones, with some not included. The profile shows under 200,000 clones, roughly four fifths of them singletons. This TCR was recovered from a woman aged 45 to 65 in good health and CMV-seropositive. This chain uses TRBV19 with TRBJ2-3; TRBD1 is a possible D gene (5 bases). The sequenced sample was PBMCs. CDR3: CASSTVQGSDTQYF. As DNA, the CDR3 is TGTGCCAGTAGTACTGTTCAGGGATCAGATACGCAGTATTTT.